This T cell receptor beta chain was obtained from a study of graft-versus-host responses after intestinal transplantation. Study details: Recipients underwent multivisceral, liver-intestinal, or isolated intestinal transplants. All recipients got anti-thymocyte globulin induction, then tacrolimus and steroids for roughly three years. Study results and limitations: Early HvG declines after transplant were associated with peak circulating GvH clone levels. Detection of GvH clones occurred in recipient marrow, and some had their first appearance in ileum or blood.

As to this clone: As yet, its antigen is unknown.

The table came from immunoSEQ multiplex PCR; TCRdb's copy has only in-frame clones and leaves some out. This table has more than 65,000 clones, 85% to 95% appearing once. The source is a human donor who was the organ donor for an intestinal transplant. The source was unstimulated CD8+ T cells sorted from spleen or lymph node cells, collected before transplant.

CDR3 sequence (DNA): TGTGCCAGCAGCTCGGCTACCCCGACTAGCGGGGGCCTCGTAAGCGAGCAGTACTTC. Protein sequence: CASSSATPTSGGLVSEQYF. V gene TRBV5-4 combines with J gene TRBJ2-7; 12 nucleotides match TRBD2. Trimming at V came to 3 bases and at J to 6 bases, leaving 19 bases not matched to a gene. The CDR3 length is 19 residues. Germline V gene sequence: CDR1 SGHNT, CDR2 YYREEE (reference sequence).